The present T cell receptor beta chain was sequenced within a study of T cell changes during pregnancy in multiple sclerosis. TCRdb's table, derived via immunoSEQ multiplex PCR, lists solely in-frame clones and lacks some. The sample has about 44,000 clones; around 92% are singletons. After removal of 5 bases from V and 2 bases from J, the junction contained 9 bases not matched to a gene. This CDR3 has 16 amino acids. Germline V gene sequence: CDR1 LNHDA, CDR2 SQIVND (reference sequence). This specimen consisted of CD4+ T cells from peripheral blood mononuclear cells, obtained in the third trimester of pregnancy. The V and J genes are TRBV19 and TRBJ2-3, with 8 bases that match TRBD2. This TCR was sampled from a female donor with multiple sclerosis, enrolled in a pregnancy study. The CDR3 sequence: CASSPKVGLVTDTQYF. As DNA, the CDR3 is TGTGCCAGTAGTCCTAAGGTGGGACTAGTCACAGATACGCAGTATTTT.